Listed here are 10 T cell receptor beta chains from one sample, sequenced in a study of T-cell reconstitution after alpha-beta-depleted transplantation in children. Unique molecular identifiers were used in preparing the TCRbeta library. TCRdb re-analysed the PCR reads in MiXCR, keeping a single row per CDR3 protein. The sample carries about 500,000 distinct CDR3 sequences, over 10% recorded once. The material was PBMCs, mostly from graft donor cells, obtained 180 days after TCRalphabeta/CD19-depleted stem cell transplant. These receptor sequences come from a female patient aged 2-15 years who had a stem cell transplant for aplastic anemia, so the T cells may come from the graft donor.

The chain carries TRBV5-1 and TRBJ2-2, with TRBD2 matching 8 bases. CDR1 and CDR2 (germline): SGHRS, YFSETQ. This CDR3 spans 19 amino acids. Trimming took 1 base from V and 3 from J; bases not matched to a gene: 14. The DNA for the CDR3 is TGCGCCAGCAGCTTGAACAGCGGGAGTCTTGGCGTGGACACCGGGGAGCTGTTTTTT. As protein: CASSLNSGSLGVDTGELFF.

In DNA, the CDR3 is TGTGCCAGCAGTTACAGTTTCGGCGGGAGCTACGAGCAGTACTTC. As protein: CASSYSFGGSYEQYF. V is TRBV6-2 or TRBV6-3 and J is TRBJ2-7, with 7 bases matching TRBD2. J lost 3 bases, V lost 2 bases, and 7 bases had no gene match. Germline CDR1 reads MNHEY; CDR2 reads SVGEGT. This CDR3 has 15 amino acids.

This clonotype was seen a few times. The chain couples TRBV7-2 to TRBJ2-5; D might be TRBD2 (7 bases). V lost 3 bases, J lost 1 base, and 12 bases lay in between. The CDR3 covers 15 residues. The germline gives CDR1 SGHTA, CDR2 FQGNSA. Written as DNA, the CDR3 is TGTGCCAGCAGCTTCCGGGGGGCGGCCCAAGAGACCCAGTACTTC. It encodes CASSFRGAAQETQYF.

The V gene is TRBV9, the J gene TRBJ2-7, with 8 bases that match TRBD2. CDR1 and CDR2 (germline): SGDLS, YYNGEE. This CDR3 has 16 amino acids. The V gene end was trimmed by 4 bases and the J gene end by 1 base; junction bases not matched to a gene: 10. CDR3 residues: CASSPGRVAGSYEQYF. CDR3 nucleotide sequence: TGTGCCAGCAGCCCAGGGAGAGTAGCGGGATCCTACGAGCAGTACTTC.

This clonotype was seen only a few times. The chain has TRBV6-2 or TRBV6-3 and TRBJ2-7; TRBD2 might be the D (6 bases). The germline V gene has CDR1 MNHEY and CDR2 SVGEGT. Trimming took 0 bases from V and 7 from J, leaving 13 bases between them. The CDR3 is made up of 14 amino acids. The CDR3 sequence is CASSYSFGTLEQYF. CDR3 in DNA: TGTGCCAGCAGTTACTCGTTCGGGACTTTAGAGCAGTACTTC.

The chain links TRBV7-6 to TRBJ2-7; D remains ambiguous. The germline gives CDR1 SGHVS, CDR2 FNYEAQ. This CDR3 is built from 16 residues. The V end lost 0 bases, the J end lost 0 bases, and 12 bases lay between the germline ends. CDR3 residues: CASSLAGPASSYEQYF. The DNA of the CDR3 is TGTGCCAGCAGCTTAGCAGGACCTGCAAGCTCCTACGAGCAGTACTTC. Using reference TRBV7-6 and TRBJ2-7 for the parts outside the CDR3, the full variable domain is GAGVSQSPRYKVTKRGQDVALRCDPISGHVSLYWYRQALGQGPEFLTYFNYEAQQDKSGLPNDRFSAERPEGSISTLTIQRTEQRDSAMYRCASSLAGPASSYEQYFGPGTRLTVT.

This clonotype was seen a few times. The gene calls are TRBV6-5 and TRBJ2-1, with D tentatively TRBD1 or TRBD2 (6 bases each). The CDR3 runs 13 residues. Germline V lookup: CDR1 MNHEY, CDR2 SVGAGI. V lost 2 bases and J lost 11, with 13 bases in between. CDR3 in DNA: TGTGCCAGCAGTTACCCGGGGGCCTACCAGCAGTTCTTC. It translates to CASSYPGAYQQFF.

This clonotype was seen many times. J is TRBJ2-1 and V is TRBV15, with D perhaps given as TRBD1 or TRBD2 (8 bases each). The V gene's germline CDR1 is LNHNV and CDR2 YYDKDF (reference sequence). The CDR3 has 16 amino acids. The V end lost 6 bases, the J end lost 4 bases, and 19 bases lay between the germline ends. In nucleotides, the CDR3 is TGTGCCACCAGACCCGGACAGGGACTAGTATACAATGAGCAGTTCTTC. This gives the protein CATRPGQGLVYNEQFF.

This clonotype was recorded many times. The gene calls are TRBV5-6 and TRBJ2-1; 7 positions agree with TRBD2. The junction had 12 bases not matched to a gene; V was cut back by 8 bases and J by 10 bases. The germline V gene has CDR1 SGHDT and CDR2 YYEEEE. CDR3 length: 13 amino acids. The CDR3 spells CASSGLPSMEQFF. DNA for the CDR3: TGTGCCAGTTCGGGACTACCCTCCATGGAGCAGTTCTTC.

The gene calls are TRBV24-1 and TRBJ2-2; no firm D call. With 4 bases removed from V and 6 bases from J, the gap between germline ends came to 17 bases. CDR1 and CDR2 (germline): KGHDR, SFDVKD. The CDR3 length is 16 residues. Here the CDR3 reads CATSESLDIRAGELFF. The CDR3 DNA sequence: TGTGCCACCAGTGAGTCCTTGGATATACGGGCCGGGGAGCTGTTTTTT.